These 11 T cell receptor beta chains were all obtained from the same sample, sequenced in a study of cytomegalovirus exposure and HLA in healthy donors. PCR was performed using 60 Vbeta and 13 Jbeta primers. TCRdb's copy holds only in-frame clones and misses some; the assay was immunoSEQ multiplex PCR. This sample has a few hundred thousand clones, with around four fifths found just once. Material for sequencing was PBMCs. The source of these receptors is a woman in her 40s in good health and CMV-seropositive.

This chain uses TRBV7-3 with TRBJ2-1; D is uncertain. The CDR3 has 13 amino acids. V was shortened by 5 bases and J by 0 bases, with 5 bases between the two germline ends. Germline CDR1 is SGHTA and CDR2 is FQGTGA. The CDR3 loop reads CASSTSSYNEQFF. CDR3 nucleotides: TGTGCCAGCAGCACGAGCTCCTACAATGAGCAGTTCTTC.

The chain uses TRBV27 and TRBJ1-1; D remains unclear. The germline V and J ends were trimmed by 2 bases and 4 bases, with 11 bases remaining between them. The germline V gene has CDR1 MNHEY and CDR2 SMNVEV (reference sequence). This CDR3 region has 14 residues. CDR3 residues: CASSLEERRTEAFF. For the CDR3, the DNA is TGTGCCAGCAGTTTAGAGGAAAGGCGCACTGAAGCTTTCTTT.

The rearrangement joins TRBV28 to TRBJ1-3, with a weak D call TRBD1 (5 bases). This CDR3 comprises 14 residues. V was pared by 3 bases and J by 2 bases, with 8 bases between. From germline, CDR1 is MDHEN and CDR2 SYDVKM. The DNA of the CDR3 is TGTGCCAGCAGTTTGACAGTTACTGGAAACACCATATATTTT. As protein: CASSLTVTGNTIYF.

This CDR3 reads CASSQGEREPSYEQYF. The CDR3 nucleotides are TGTGCCAGCAGCCAAGGCGAGCGGGAGCCCTCCTACGAGCAGTACTTC. This sequence joins TRBV4-2 and TRBJ2-7; 8 bases align to TRBD2. V lost 1 base and J lost 0; bases outside the gene matches: 5. The germline CDR1 and CDR2 sequences are LGHNA and YNFKEQ. The CDR3 length is 16 residues.

V usage is TRBV10-3 and J usage is TRBJ2-5; D is ambiguous. The germline V gene has CDR1 ENHRY and CDR2 SYGVKD. V was clipped by 3 bases and J by 1 base, with 15 bases between them. The CDR3 has 16 residues. The CDR3 loop is CAISDSEPELQETQYF. CDR3 in DNA: TGTGCCATCAGTGATAGTGAGCCGGAGCTCCAAGAGACCCAGTACTTC.

This chain uses TRBV7-6 with TRBJ1-5; 8 bases are shared with TRBD1. This CDR3 region has 15 residues. The V and J ends lost 5 bases and 3 bases, in that order; junction bases with no gene match: 6. CDR1 is SGHVS and CDR2 is FNYEAQ in the germline V gene. The CDR3 spells CASSRGQGFNQPQHF. The CDR3 region has the DNA TGTGCCAGCAGCCGAGGACAGGGCTTCAATCAGCCCCAGCATTTT.

V gene TRBV6-4 combines with J gene TRBJ2-3, with D uncertain. The CDR3 is made up of 14 amino acids. V was shortened by 5 bases and J by 0 bases, with 9 bases between the two germline ends. The germline gives CDR1 MRHNA, CDR2 SNTAGT. The CDR3 nucleotides are TGTGCCAGCAGTCCGACACATAGCACAGATACGCAGTATTTT. Translating gives CASSPTHSTDTQYF.

V is TRBV28 and J is TRBJ1-1, with D unclear. This CDR3 region has 15 residues. V lost 4 bases and J 1 base, leaving 13 bases between the germline ends. CDR1 MDHEN and CDR2 SYDVKM come from the germline V gene. DNA of the CDR3: TGTGCCAGCAGTTGGAGACGAGGCACGAACACTGAAGCTTTCTTT. It is translated as CASSWRRGTNTEAFF.

This rearrangement joins TRBV14 to TRBJ2-1, with 7 bases that match TRBD1. With 1 base clipped from V and 6 bases from J, the junction kept 6 bases outside the gene matches. CDR3 length: 15 residues. The V gene's germline CDR1 is SGHDN and CDR2 FVKESK. For the CDR3, the DNA is TGTGCCAGCAGCCAAGCTACAGGGGTTTTCAATGAGCAGTTCTTC. Translation gives CASSQATGVFNEQFF.

This chain connects TRBV4-3 to TRBJ2-2, with TRBD1 identical over 9 bases. This CDR3 is built from 15 residues. The trim removed 6 bases at V and 2 bases at J, leaving 4 bases unmatched. Per the germline V gene, CDR1 is LGHNA and CDR2 is YSLEER. The CDR3 nucleotides read TGCGCCAGCAGGGGACAGGGAGCCAACACCGGGGAGCTGTTTTTT. Amino acids: CASRGQGANTGELFF.

The chain is built from TRBV7-8 and TRBJ1-4; D may be TRBD1 (6 bases). Germline CDR1 is SGHVS and CDR2 is FQNEAQ. Trimming left V 0 bases short and J 3 bases short, with 11 bases between. The length of the CDR3 is 16 residues. The CDR3 spells CASSLADRPANEKLFF. DNA of the CDR3: TGTGCCAGCAGCTTAGCTGACAGGCCAGCTAATGAAAAACTGTTTTTT.